The clone carrying this T cell receptor (beta chain) has at least ten counts. Its antigen is not known. With each sample, at least 5 micrograms of total RNA were extracted. The data were taken from a study of blood T cells in healthy people across ages. General study points: Among long-lived donors, naive CD4+ cells were more numerous and diversity higher than in aged donors. Roughly linear age-related decline in beta diversity appeared, significant by age roughly 40. Estimates drawn from one million T cells were deemed to understate diversity.

The use of a sample-barcoded 5' primer and a J-beta primer mix characterized a second PCR of roughly 6 to 12 cycles. A single record per CDR3 protein comes from TCRdb applying MiXCR to the 5' RACE reads. This table has about 1.5 million distinct CDR3 sequences, about 45% appearing once. The CDR3 covers 14 residues. The V gene end was trimmed by 5 bases and the J gene end by 2 bases; junction bases not matched to a gene: 5. CDR1 and CDR2 from the germline V gene are DFQATT and SNEGSKA (reference sequence). Sequencing was performed on blood. The clonotype was recovered from a woman aged 18 to 35 in good health. The J gene is TRBJ2-7, the V gene TRBV20-1, with 11 bases fitting TRBD2. CDR3 residues: CSAETSGTAYEQYF. The CDR3 bases are TGCAGTGCTGAGACTAGCGGGACGGCCTACGAGCAGTACTTC.